This T cell receptor (beta chain) stems from a study of blood T cell repertoires in COVID-19 (dated by TCRdb to about 2020). In the study overall: Samples from collaborators originated in the United States, Italy and Spain and spanned both the acute and convalescent phases of COVID-19. Where available, HLA class I and class II types were taken from metadata supplied by the sample provider and were not determined by assay-based typing. The prospective study material was composed of cDNA or gDNA derived from T cells, B-cell-depleted T cells, or PBMCs. A de-identified subject ID, COVID-19 status, age in years and sex were almost always included in the sample metadata. Subjects who had been exposed to COVID-19, were actively infected with it, or had recovered from it provided the deeply sampled blood TCRbeta repertoires that made up the dataset. Samples came from the ongoing ImmuneRACE study (first 160 participants) plus 1,254 subjects from 6 global collaborators. A freely available public database, intended as a resource for researchers studying the immune response to SARS-CoV-2, is where the repertoires were released. Summary of the overall study and its limitations: Clinical and demographic metadata were provided uncurated, with the amount varying by source and participant.

One collaborating source in Seattle enrolled patients during active infection and followed them longitudinally through the course of disease. Whole blood was collected in K2EDTA tubes by collaborating institutions according to the institutions' own protocols. For TCRbeta analysis, collaborator samples were shipped as frozen whole blood, as isolated PBMCs, or as DNA extracted from either sample type. TCRbeta CDR3 regions were amplified from genomic DNA using the immunoSEQ Assay, a bias-controlled multiplex PCR. The source study handled its data this way. Within the assay, amplification of reference gene primers was used to estimate how many nucleated cells each sample contained. To quantify the absolute abundance of each unique TCRbeta CDR3 rearrangement, sequence reads were collapsed and filtered. For each sample, productive Simpson clonality was calculated by taking the square root of Simpson's diversity index across productive rearrangements. Imported from immuneACCESS, the table was reduced by TCRdb to in-frame sequences with V and J called. These copies leave out some clones; in studies compared against another copy, an unresolved V gene accounts for under half, and the cause of the remainder is not known. V and J calls and clone size follow that table, whereas D and trimming were derived from the DNA. For this sample there are roughly 230,000 clones; 90% appear just once. The ten largest clones capture under 2.5% of the sample.

In the case of this clone: The specificity of this receptor is unknown. Per-base quality was not reported, and no clone a single base away is much larger than it.

Per the germline V gene, SGHTA is the CDR1 and FQGNSA is the CDR2. The cysteine opens and the phenylalanine closes a CDR3 of 13 amino acids. Just the 39-base CDR3 DNA is kept, in frame starting at base 1. V sheds 5 bases and J sheds 11 bases, leaving 15 bases between their ends. Sequenced input: peripheral blood. This clonotype originated in an older woman with COVID-19, enrolled during active disease. This chain is built from TRBV7-2 and TRBJ1-4; TRBD1 is a weak D gene call, 6 bases matching. The CDR3 corresponds to CASSKADSSKLFF. The DNA reads as follows: TGTGCCAGCAGCAAGGCGGACAGTTCGAAACTGTTTTTT.